The following is a T cell receptor beta chain sequence with its context. Sequencing used immunoSEQ multiplex PCR; TCRdb keeps in-frame clones, though not all of them. This sample has about 670,000 clones, with about 78% found just once. The length of the CDR3 is 16 residues. V was pared by 0 bases and J by 1 base, with 6 bases of the junction left unmatched. Per the germline V gene, CDR1 is SGHDT and CDR2 is YYEEEE. The data are from a study of shared clonotypes between healthy human individuals. Every one of the donors was a Caucasian adult that lived in Nashville, Tennessee. The receptor was derived from a woman aged 25 to 45 in good health. V usage is TRBV5-6 and J usage is TRBJ2-5, with 7 positions matching TRBD1. Sample: memory CD4+ T cells sorted from blood. This sample's subset: CD45RA-negative fraction. The CDR3 sequence is CASSLAGGVLQETQYF. The CDR3 region has the DNA TGTGCCAGCAGCTTGGCAGGGGGAGTTCTCCAAGAGACCCAGTACTTC.